These 17 T cell receptor beta chains were all obtained from the same sample, sequenced in a study of cytomegalovirus exposure and HLA in healthy donors. The protocol was immunoSEQ multiplex PCR, while the TCRdb copy is restricted to in-frame clones and leaves out a portion. In the table there are 150,000 to 200,000 clones, more than 75% of which are singletons. Specimen: PBMCs. These receptors were obtained from a woman aged 18-29 years in good health and CMV-seronegative.

The chain uses TRBV27 and TRBJ2-6; a possible D gene is TRBD1 (7 bases). Trimming removed 6 bases at V and 0 bases at J, with 21 bases between. The CDR3 runs to 19 residues. Germline assignment: CDR1 MNHEY and CDR2 SMNVEV (reference sequence). The CDR3 DNA reads as TGTGCCAGCAGGGGCCCGGGCGGAGGGGGCAACTCTGGGGCCAACGTCCTGACTTTC. Translation gives CASRGPGGGGNSGANVLTF. The variable domain in full, with the rest retrieved from reference TRBV27 and TRBJ2-6, is EAQVTQNPRYLITVTGKKLTVTCSQNMNHEYMSWYRQDPGLGLRQIYYSMNVEVTDKGDVPEGYKVSRKEKRNFPLILESPSPNQTSLYFCASRGPGGGGNSGANVLTFGAGSRLTVL.

This sequence joins TRBV30 and TRBJ2-7, with 11 bases matching TRBD2. The germline CDR1 and CDR2 sequences are GTSNPN and SVGIG (reference sequence). CDR3 length: 15 amino acids. Losses at the gene ends were 1 base for V and 4 bases for J; bases not matched to a gene: 6. The DNA of the CDR3 is TGTGCCTGGAGTGCGTCCGGGACTAGCGGTTACGAGCAGTACTTC. Amino acids: CAWSASGTSGYEQYF.

The chain uses TRBV20-1 and TRBJ1-2; D is unclear. Trimming stripped 4 bases from V and 7 bases from J, with 7 bases between. Germline CDR1 reads DFQATT; CDR2 reads SNEGSKA (reference sequence). The CDR3 is 10 residues long. CDR3 protein: CSANPGGYTF. CDR3 DNA: TGCAGTGCTAATCCGGGTGGCTACACCTTC.

The V and J genes are TRBV10-1 and TRBJ2-1; D ambiguous. The germline V gene encodes CDR1 WNHNN and CDR2 SYGVQD (reference sequence). This CDR3 region has 14 residues. Trimming stripped 3 bases from V and 8 bases from J, with 14 bases between. CDR3 sequence (DNA): TGCGCCAGCAGTGATGATGGTACTAAGCATGAGCAGTTCTTC. As protein: CASSDDGTKHEQFF.

J is TRBJ1-1 and V is TRBV5-4, with a weak D call TRBD1 (5 bases). The CDR3 covers 16 residues. Germline V CDR1 and CDR2: SGHNT, YYREEE (reference sequence). Trimming cost V 0 bases and J 0 bases, with 12 bases left between them. The CDR3: CASSLEGTLMNTEAFF. CDR3 sequence (DNA): TGTGCCAGCAGCTTGGAGGGGACTTTAATGAACACTGAAGCTTTCTTT.

The chain recombines TRBV7-6 with TRBJ2-3; a weak D match, TRBD2 (6 bases). The germline gives CDR1 SGHVS, CDR2 FNYEAQ. Trimming left V 4 bases short and J 6 bases short, with 17 bases between. The CDR3 contains 15 residues. The DNA of the CDR3 is TGTGCCAGCAGCTCCGGGGGACTTCCTCCCGATACGCAGTATTTT. Residues: CASSSGGLPPDTQYF.

This chain links TRBV7-9 with TRBJ2-3; 9 nucleotides line up with TRBD1. CDR3 length: 14 amino acids. Per germline, CDR1 SEHNR and CDR2 FQNEAQ (reference sequence). V shed 4 bases, J shed 4 bases, and the junction held 3 bases outside the gene matches. CDR3 DNA sequence: TGTGCCAGCAGCTCGGGACAGGGTGCAGATACGCAGTATTTT. This sequence encodes CASSSGQGADTQYF.

This rearrangement joins TRBV5-6 to TRBJ2-3; D gene ambiguous. This CDR3 is 15 amino acids long. The germline gives CDR1 SGHDT, CDR2 YYEEEE. V was pared by 2 bases and J by 4 bases, with 14 bases between. The CDR3 region is CASSLLPKMADTQYF. The CDR3 nucleotides read TGTGCCAGCAGCTTACTCCCTAAAATGGCAGATACGCAGTATTTT.

This CDR3 reads CSVAENIQYF. CDR3 nucleotide sequence: TGCAGCGTTGCAGAAAACATTCAGTACTTC. This rearrangement joins TRBV29-1 to TRBJ2-4, with D uncertain. The CDR3 totals 10 residues. The germline CDR1 and CDR2 sequences are SQVTM and ANQGSEA. With 4 bases removed from V and 5 bases from J, the gap between germline ends came to 3 bases.

This clone came up once. V and J are TRBV12-5 and TRBJ2-3; 8 bases agree with TRBD2. V lost 2 bases to trimming and J lost 2 bases; unmatched junction nucleotides: 15. Germline V CDR1 and CDR2: LGHNT, FRNRAP. This CDR3 is 19 amino acids long. CDR3 in amino acids: CASGLPLNAGGLPTDTQYF. In DNA form, the CDR3 reads TGTGCTAGTGGTTTGCCTCTCAACGCGGGGGGCCTCCCCACAGATACGCAGTATTTT.

The table lists this clone with a few counts. V usage is TRBV6-1 and J usage is TRBJ2-1; 7 nucleotides match TRBD2. Germline lookup yields CDR1 MNHNS and CDR2 SASEGT. Losses at the gene ends were 4 bases for V and 1 base for J; bases not matched to a gene: 4. The length of the CDR3 is 15 residues. CDR3 coding DNA: TGTGCCAGCAGTGCCACTAGCGTTTCCTACAATGAGCAGTTCTTC. Its translation is CASSATSVSYNEQFF.

The rearrangement joins TRBV5-1 to TRBJ2-3; D not resolved. The germline V gene encodes CDR1 SGHRS and CDR2 YFSETQ. Trimming took 0 bases from V and 4 from J, leaving 3 bases between them. The CDR3 covers 12 residues. The CDR3 reads CASSLVSDTQYF. As DNA, the CDR3 is TGCGCCAGCAGCTTGGTATCAGATACGCAGTATTTT.

This chain joins TRBV6-5 and TRBJ1-1, with 8 positions matching TRBD1. This CDR3 has 15 residues. After removal of 4 bases from V and 5 bases from J, the junction contained 9 bases not matched to a gene. Germline loops: CDR1 MNHEY, CDR2 SVGAGI. CDR3: CASSFLQGGRTEAFF. The CDR3 region has the DNA TGTGCCAGCAGTTTCTTACAGGGGGGCCGGACTGAAGCTTTCTTT.

The V gene is TRBV5-1, the J gene TRBJ2-2; possible D gene TRBD1, 6 bases. The germline V and J ends were trimmed by 2 bases and 1 base, with 9 bases remaining between them. The CDR3 is made up of 15 amino acids. Germline assignment: CDR1 SGHRS and CDR2 YFSETQ. Here the CDR3 DNA reads TGCGCCAGCAGCTTAAGGACAGAGAACACCGGGGAGCTGTTTTTT. Protein product: CASSLRTENTGELFF. Combining the CDR3 with reference TRBV5-1 and TRBJ2-2 gives the whole variable domain KAGVTQTPRYLIKTRGQQVTLSCSPISGHRSVSWYQQTPGQGLQFLFEYFSETQRNKGNFPGRFSGRQFSNSRSEMNVSTLELGDSALYLCASSLRTENTGELFFGEGSRLTVL.

CDR3 region: CASSFPGQGQETQYF. The CDR3 region has the DNA TGTGCCAGCAGCTTCCCGGGACAGGGCCAAGAGACCCAGTACTTC. The chain joins TRBV7-6 to TRBJ2-5; 9 bases fit TRBD1. J gave up 1 base and V 3 bases, and 3 bases lay outside the gene matches. This CDR3 has 15 residues. From germline, CDR1 is SGHVS and CDR2 FNYEAQ.

This chain uses TRBV6-5 with TRBJ2-1; D gene unclear. This CDR3 has 13 amino acids. Germline values: CDR1 MNHEY, CDR2 SVGAGI. V lost 4 bases and J 6 bases, leaving 10 bases between the germline ends. The DNA of the CDR3 is TGTGCCAGCAGTTTAGCTCCTAGCAATGAGCAGTTCTTC. Its protein is CASSLAPSNEQFF.

V is TRBV4-1 and J is TRBJ2-1; no reliable D call. The CDR3 sequence is 15 residues long. Germline V gene data show CDR1 as MGHRA and CDR2 as YSYEKL. V gave up 0 bases and J gave up 5 bases, with 11 bases separating them. The CDR3 region has the DNA TGCGCCAGCAGCCAAGAAGCGACGAGAGACAATGAGCAGTTCTTC. Residues: CASSQEATRDNEQFF.